These 19 T cell receptor beta chains originate from one sample sequenced in a study of T cells in Graves' hyperthyroidism and ophthalmopathy. Amplified TCR beta CDR3 regions came from RNA transcripts. An initial round of RT-PCR targeting the TCR CDR3 relied on the HTBI primer set. TCRdb re-called the multiplex PCR reads with MiXCR, one entry per CDR3 protein. The table lists a few hundred thousand distinct CDR3 sequences, 13% to 15% of them singletons. Material: blood. The receptor source for this set is a woman between 18 and 29 years old with Graves' hyperthyroidism.

Only one count was recorded for this clonotype. A junction boundary mismatches the germline segment, possibly from a read error. V gene TRBV2 combines with J gene TRBJ2-7; D not certain. The germline V gene has CDR1 SNHLY and CDR2 FYNNEI. This CDR3 has 14 amino acids. CDR3 protein: CASSQDEGPYEQYF. For the CDR3, the DNA is TGCGCCAGCAGCCAAGATGAAGGCCCCTACGAGCAGTACTTC.

V gene TRBV2 combines with J gene TRBJ2-2; 7 nucleotides line up with TRBD1. J was trimmed by 4 bases and V by 4 bases; bases with no gene match: 3. CDR1 and CDR2 from the germline V gene are SNHLY and FYNNEI. The CDR3 runs to 14 residues. This CDR3 is CASSVRGRTGELFF. Written as DNA, the CDR3 is TGTGCCAGCAGTGTAAGGGGGCGCACCGGGGAGCTGTTTTTT.

The genes are TRBV30 and TRBJ1-4; no clear D gene. Germline V gene lookup returns CDR1 GTSNPN and CDR2 SVGIG (reference sequence). The CDR3 spans 13 residues. V lost 0 bases and J 6 bases, leaving 8 bases between the germline ends. CDR3 region: CAWSVRSYEKLFF. The CDR3 DNA reads as TGTGCCTGGAGTGTACGCTCATATGAAAAACTGTTTTTT.

Many counts were recorded for this clonotype. The J gene is TRBJ1-1, the V gene TRBV3-1; the D is unclear. The V and J ends lost 1 base and 1 base respectively, with 7 bases between them. Germline V lookup: CDR1 LGHDT, CDR2 YNNKEL (reference sequence). There are 14 residues in the CDR3. The CDR3 loop reads CASSQGTRNTEAFF. CDR3 sequence (DNA): TGTGCCAGCAGCCAAGGAACCAGGAACACTGAAGCTTTCTTT.

This clonotype was seen many times. The chain carries TRBV5-1 and TRBJ2-3; D gene uncertain. V dropped 6 bases and J dropped 3 bases, with 17 bases sitting between them. The CDR3 contains 15 residues. Germline V gene lookup returns CDR1 SGHRS and CDR2 YFSETQ. The CDR3 DNA reads TGCGCCAGCACAAGTTCGGTCCTCGGGACAGATACGCAGTATTTT. Encoded protein: CASTSSVLGTDTQYF. The whole variable domain, filled in from reference TRBV5-1 and TRBJ2-3, reads KAGVTQTPRYLIKTRGQQVTLSCSPISGHRSVSWYQQTPGQGLQFLFEYFSETQRNKGNFPGRFSGRQFSNSRSEMNVSTLELGDSALYLCASTSSVLGTDTQYFGPGTRLTVL.

This clonotype was recorded at least ten times. This chain uses TRBV19 with TRBJ2-7, with TRBD2 identical over 9 bases. This CDR3 region has 16 residues. Unmatched junction bases numbered 13, after V lost 6 bases and J lost 4 bases. The germline gives CDR1 LNHDA, CDR2 SQIVND (reference sequence). The CDR3 reads CASSQTRGRAVYEQYF. For the CDR3, the DNA is TGTGCCAGTAGCCAAACGCGCGGGAGGGCCGTATACGAGCAGTACTTC. Based on the CDR3 plus reference TRBV19 and TRBJ2-7, the full variable domain is DGGITQSPKYLFRKEGQNVTLSCEQNLNHDAMYWYRQDPGQGLRLIYYSQIVNDFQKGDIAEGYSVSREKKESFPLTVTSAQKNPTAFYLCASSQTRGRAVYEQYFGPGTRLTVT.

This clonotype was counted a few times. The chain joins TRBV6-6 to TRBJ2-3; D is uncertain. The CDR3 runs 17 residues. The V end was cut by 0 bases, the J end by 1 base, with 14 bases between. Germline CDR1 and CDR2: MNHNY and SVGAGI (reference sequence). The CDR3 coding sequence is TGTGCCAGCAGTTACTCGGGCGGACCAAGGGGCACAGATACGCAGTATTTT. Residues: CASSYSGGPRGTDTQYF.

There are many counts of this clonotype. This chain uses TRBV28 with TRBJ2-1; 7 bases fit TRBD1. The germline gives CDR1 MDHEN, CDR2 SYDVKM. Trimming removed 5 bases from V and 5 bases from J; junction bases left unmatched: 9. The CDR3 loop spans 15 amino acids. CDR3 DNA sequence: TGTGCCAGCAGTACTCCGGGACAGAGCAACAATGAGCAGTTCTTC. Its protein is CASSTPGQSNNEQFF.

At least ten counts were recorded for this clonotype. The chain carries TRBV7-3 and TRBJ2-1; perhaps TRBD2 as D (6 bases). V dropped 5 bases and J dropped 10 bases, with 15 bases sitting between them. The length of the CDR3 is 13 residues. Per germline, CDR1 SGHTA and CDR2 FQGTGA. CDR3 nucleotides: TGTGCCAGCAGCCCCCTGGGGGGAAGCGAGCAGTTCTTC. The encoded protein is CASSPLGGSEQFF. The complete variable domain, with remaining parts taken from reference TRBV7-3 and TRBJ2-1, reads GAGVSQTPSNKVTEKGKYVELRCDPISGHTALYWYRQSLGQGPEFLIYFQGTGAADDSGLPNDRFFAVRPEGSVSTLKIQRTERGDSAVYLCASSPLGGSEQFFGPGTRLTVL.

The CDR3 protein is CASSPRWRDSISGNTIYF. CDR3 nucleotides: TGTGCCAGCAGCCCCAGGTGGCGGGACAGTATCTCTGGAAACACCATATATTTT. The gene calls are TRBV9 and TRBJ1-3; 7 bases map to TRBD1. CDR3 size: 18 residues. The V and J ends lost 4 bases and 0 bases, in that order; junction bases with no gene match: 13. Germline values: CDR1 SGDLS, CDR2 YYNGEE.

This clonotype has at least ten counts. The rearrangement joins TRBV27 to TRBJ2-5; D might be TRBD2 (6 bases). The germline CDR1 and CDR2 sequences are MNHEY and SMNVEV (reference sequence). CDR3 length equals 14 residues. The V and J ends lost 3 bases and 5 bases respectively, with 13 bases between them. CDR3 in amino acids: CASSLEWGRETQYF. CDR3 bases: TGTGCCAGCAGTTTGGAGTGGGGGAGGGAGACCCAGTACTTC.

This clonotype appeared once. This chain joins TRBV19 and TRBJ1-3; D unclear. This CDR3 region has 15 residues. Germline CDR1 LNHDA, CDR2 SQIVND (reference sequence). Trimming removed 7 bases from V and 0 bases from J, with 13 bases in between. The CDR3 loop reads CASTTVEASGNTIYF. CDR3 sequence (DNA): TGTGCCAGTACTACGGTGGAAGCCTCTGGAAACACCATATATTTT.

This clonotype has more than one count but fewer than ten. The chain has TRBV25-1 and TRBJ2-3; D is ambiguous. Germline V gene sequence: CDR1 MGHDK, CDR2 SYGVNS. The CDR3 runs 13 residues. The V gene lost 5 bases and the J gene lost 2 bases, with 8 bases spanning the gap. Here the CDR3 DNA reads TGTGCCAGCAGTCTAGTGGCCACAGATACGCAGTATTTT. Residues: CASSLVATDTQYF.

This clonotype showed up just a few times. One end of the junction varies from germline; a read error may be responsible. The chain recombines TRBV5-1 with TRBJ1-1; D is uncertain. The CDR3 sequence is 14 residues long. The germline V gene has CDR1 SGHRS and CDR2 YFSETQ. This CDR3 is CASSFRHMNIEAFF. The CDR3 DNA is TGCGCCAGCAGCTTTAGACACATGAACATTGAAGCTTTCTTT.

This clonotype was seen repeatedly, ten times or more. The J gene is TRBJ1-5, the V gene TRBV12-3 or TRBV12-4, with D perhaps TRBD1 (5 bases). CDR3 length: 12 residues. The V end was cut by 3 bases, the J end by 11 bases, with 11 bases between. The CDR3 sequence is CASSLGRMAQHF. The CDR3 DNA reads TGTGCCAGCAGTTTGGGGCGTATGGCCCAGCATTTT.

This clonotype was recorded many times. The chain couples TRBV10-2 to TRBJ2-2; tentative D call: TRBD2 (6 bases). CDR1 is WSHSY, CDR2 SAAADI, per germline. With 11 bases removed from V and 2 bases from J, the gap between germline ends came to 12 bases. CDR3 length: 13 residues. The CDR3: CAGGTHNTGELFF. The CDR3 DNA sequence: TGCGCCGGAGGGACCCATAACACCGGGGAGCTGTTTTTT.

At least ten counts were recorded for this clonotype. The chain employs TRBV2 and TRBJ1-1; no definite D call. This CDR3 has 15 amino acids. Germline lookup yields CDR1 SNHLY and CDR2 FYNNEI. The germline V and J ends were trimmed by 7 bases and 1 base, with 16 bases remaining between them. The CDR3, as DNA: TGTGCCAGCATCCAAAGGAGAGGGCCGAACACTGAAGCTTTCTTT. It yields the protein CASIQRRGPNTEAFF.

This clonotype was seen ten or more times. The chain couples TRBV20-1 to TRBJ2-5, with 9 bases fitting TRBD2. There are 13 residues in the CDR3. Germline values: CDR1 DFQATT, CDR2 SNEGSKA (reference sequence). V lost 6 bases to trimming and J lost 4 bases; unmatched junction nucleotides: 6. In DNA, the CDR3 is TGCAGTGCCCCGGGACTAGCTCTAGAGACCCAGTACTTC. This translates into CSAPGLALETQYF.

At least ten counts were recorded for this clonotype. The chain links TRBV6-5 to TRBJ2-7; D is ambiguous. V shed 4 bases and J shed 1 base, with 11 bases lying between them. The CDR3 spans 14 residues. The germline V gene encodes CDR1 MNHEY and CDR2 SVGAGI. In DNA, the CDR3 is TGTGCCAGCAGTTCGGGTTATGGGTCCTACGAGCAGTACTTC. Residues: CASSSGYGSYEQYF.